This TCR beta chain derives from a study of T-cell reconstitution after alpha-beta-depleted transplantation in children. The CDR3 spans 14 residues. Germline-derived CDR1 and CDR2 are SGHRS and YFSETQ. Trimming removed 0 bases from V and 7 bases from J, with 13 bases in between. Unique molecular identifiers were used to barcode this TCRbeta library. TCRdb re-called the PCR reads through MiXCR, storing one row per CDR3 protein. The table lists about 480,000 distinct CDR3 sequences, under 15% of them singletons. J is TRBJ1-1 and V is TRBV5-1, with D perhaps matching TRBD1 (6 bases). The receptor was derived from a human donor who donated a stem cell graft to a child with combined immunodeficiency. This specimen consisted of PBMCs from the stem cell graft donor, obtained from the stem cell graft. The CDR3 sequence: CASSLVGGPGEAFF. CDR3 bases: TGCGCCAGCAGCTTGGTTGGGGGGCCGGGTGAAGCTTTCTTT.